This TCR beta chain was sequenced in a study of blood T cell repertoires in COVID-19. Across the whole study: Material from acute and convalescent COVID-19 was sourced from the United States, Italy and Spain. Nucleic acid was either cDNA or gDNA, and it came from T cells, B-cell-depleted T cells, or PBMCs.

Original processing notes: Nucleated cell counts were estimated from reference gene primer amplification. Sequencing was performed with immunoSEQ multiplex PCR; in TCRdb, only in-frame clones are kept and a portion is missing. V and J calls and clone size are given by that table; D and trimming were obtained from the DNA. The sample shows about 330,000 clones, almost 85% of them seen only once. The sample consisted of peripheral blood. The source is a human donor in a cohort sampled during active COVID-19.

The CDR3 loop is CASSQGELDNSPLHF. CDR3 bases: TGTGCCAGCAGCCAGGGCGAATTGGATAATTCACCCCTCCACTTT. The gene calls are TRBV4-2 and TRBJ1-6; unclear D gene. The germline V gene encodes CDR1 LGHNA and CDR2 YNFKEQ. Trimming took 3 bases from V and 5 from J, leaving 11 bases between them. This CDR3 region has 15 residues.